This T cell receptor beta chain came from a study of T cell clonotyping in hematopoietic cell transplantation. This clone was found a few times. Its antigen is currently unknown. The V gene lost 4 bases and the J gene lost 8 bases, with 15 bases spanning the gap. Germline CDR1 and CDR2: SEHNR and FQNEAQ (reference sequence). This CDR3 contains 14 residues. Study observations and caveats: Broader posttransplant TCR repertoire diversity was predicted by graft donor and pretransplant recipient Inverse Simpson Index values. Recipient TCR diversity dropped after transplant; expanded clonotypes rose from day 30 to 180. Few recipient clonotypes overlapped donors; over 95% were de novo at given depth. Without cell sorting, CD4 versus CD8 contributions remain unresolved.

The assay was immunoSEQ multiplex PCR, and TCRdb's table has in-frame clones only and misses some. The table records about 36,000 clones, 88% of them present only once. Sequenced input: peripheral blood mononuclear cells. The sequence came from a woman aged 40 to 50 in good health. Some clones in this sample may be carry-over from other donors' samples. The chain is built from TRBV7-9 and TRBJ1-3; perhaps TRBD1 as D (6 bases). CDR3 residues: CASSSPIRGDTIYF. For the CDR3, the DNA is TGTGCCAGCAGCTCCCCCATTAGGGGGGACACCATATATTTT.